This paragraph covers one T cell receptor (beta chain) sequence. This specimen comes from a study of CD8+CD57+ T cells in acquired aplastic anemia. Previously, flow cytometry had revealed CD8+CD57+ cell expansion in the patients chosen for sequencing. TCR beta VDJ and CDR3 profiling used genomic DNA as template. Via MiXCR, TCRdb re-called the reads, giving one row per CDR3 protein. The data contain about 98,000 distinct CDR3 sequences, roughly 70% of them seen just once; the ten biggest clones take up approximately 65%. The CDR3 sequence is 14 residues long. V dropped 2 bases and J dropped 6; count of bases not matched to a gene: 4. The germline V gene encodes CDR1 SGHTS and CDR2 YDEGEE.

The TCR originated in a human donor with aplastic anemia. The chain has TRBV5-8 and TRBJ2-7, with 11 bases that match TRBD2. Sequenced sample: sorted CD4+, CD8+, or CD8+CD57+ T cells (not recorded which) from PBMCs. The CDR3 region is CASSLPLAGVEQYF. The DNA for the CDR3 is TGTGCCAGCAGCTTACCACTAGCGGGAGTCGAGCAGTACTTC.